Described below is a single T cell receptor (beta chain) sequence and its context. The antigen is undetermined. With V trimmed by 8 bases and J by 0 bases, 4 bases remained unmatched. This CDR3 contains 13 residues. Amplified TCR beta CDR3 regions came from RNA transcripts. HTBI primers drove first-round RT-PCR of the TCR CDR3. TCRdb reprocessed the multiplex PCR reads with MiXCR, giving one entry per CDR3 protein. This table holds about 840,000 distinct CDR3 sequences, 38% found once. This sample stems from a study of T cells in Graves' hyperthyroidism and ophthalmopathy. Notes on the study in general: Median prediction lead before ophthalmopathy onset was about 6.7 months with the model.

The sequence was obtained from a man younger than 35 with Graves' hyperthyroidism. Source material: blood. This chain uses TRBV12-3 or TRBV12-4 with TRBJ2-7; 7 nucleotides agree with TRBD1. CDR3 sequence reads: CASQGQSSYEQYF. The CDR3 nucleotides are TGTGCCAGCCAGGGACAGAGCTCCTACGAGCAGTACTTC.